This record looks at one TCR beta chain sequence and its context. Its matching antigen is unknown. A J-beta primer mix and a sample-barcoded 5' primer were used in a second PCR of about 7 to 11 cycles. In TCRdb, the 5' RACE reads were re-called with MiXCR into one record per CDR3 protein. The sample has roughly 800,000 distinct CDR3 sequences, 58% seen once. The CDR3 has 13 amino acids. Per the germline V gene, CDR1 is SQVTM and CDR2 is ANQGSEA. Unmatched junction bases numbered 6, after V lost 7 bases and J lost 2 bases. The sample comes from a study of blood T cells in healthy people across ages. Findings and caveats of the study: Researchers deemed the diversity estimates from one million T cells underestimates. While age rose, TCR beta diversity per million T cells dropped in a roughly linear way. Researchers report that TCR beta diversity correlated strongly with naive T cell percentage. Possibly confounding the expanded clonotype changes was the fact that donor CMV status was unknown.

The sequencing sample was made of blood. The sequence was obtained from a man between 25 and 39 years old in good health. J is TRBJ2-3 and V is TRBV29-1; 7 bases match TRBD2. CDR3 amino acids: CSGGRDSTDTQYF. For the CDR3, the DNA is TGCAGCGGGGGGAGGGACTCCACAGATACGCAGTATTTT.